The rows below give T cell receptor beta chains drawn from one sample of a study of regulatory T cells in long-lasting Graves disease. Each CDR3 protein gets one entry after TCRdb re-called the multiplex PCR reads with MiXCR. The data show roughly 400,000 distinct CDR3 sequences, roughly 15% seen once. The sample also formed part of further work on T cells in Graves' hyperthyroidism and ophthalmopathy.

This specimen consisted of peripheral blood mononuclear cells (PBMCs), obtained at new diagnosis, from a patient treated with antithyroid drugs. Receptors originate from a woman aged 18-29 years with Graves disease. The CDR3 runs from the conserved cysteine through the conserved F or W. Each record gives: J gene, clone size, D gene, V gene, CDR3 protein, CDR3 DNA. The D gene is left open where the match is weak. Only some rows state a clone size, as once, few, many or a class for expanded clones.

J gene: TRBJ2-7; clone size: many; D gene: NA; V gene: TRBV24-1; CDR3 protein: CATSDRLARPYEQYF; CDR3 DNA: TGTGCCACCAGTGATCGGCTAGCGAGACCCTACGAGCAGTACTTC
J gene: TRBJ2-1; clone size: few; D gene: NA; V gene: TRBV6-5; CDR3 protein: CASSYSRDVYEQFF; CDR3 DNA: TGTGCCAGCAGTTACTCGCGGGATGTGTATGAGCAGTTCTTC
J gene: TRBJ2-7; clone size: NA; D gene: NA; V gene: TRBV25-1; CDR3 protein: CASSESLAGVGEQYF; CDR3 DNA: TGTGCCAGCAGTGAATCTCTAGCAGGAGTTGGGGAGCAGTACTTC
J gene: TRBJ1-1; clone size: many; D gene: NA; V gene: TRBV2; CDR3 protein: CASSPVLAVNTEAFF; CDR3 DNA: TGTGCCAGCAGTCCCGTTTTGGCTGTGAACACTGAAGCTTTCTTT
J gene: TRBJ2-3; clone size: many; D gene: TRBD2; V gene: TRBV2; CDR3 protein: CASSGLTSGRALILADTQYF; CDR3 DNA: TGTGCCAGCAGTGGTCTGACTAGCGGGAGGGCCCTAATTTTGGCAGATACGCAGTATTTT
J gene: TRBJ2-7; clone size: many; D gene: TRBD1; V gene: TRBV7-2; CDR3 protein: CASCRTGTYEQYF; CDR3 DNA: TGTGCCAGCTGCAGGACAGGGACCTACGAGCAGTACTTC
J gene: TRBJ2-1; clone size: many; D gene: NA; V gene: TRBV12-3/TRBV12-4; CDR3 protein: CASSPTGIYLYNEQFF; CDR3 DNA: TGTGCCAGCAGCCCAACCGGGATCTACCTCTACAATGAGCAGTTCTTC
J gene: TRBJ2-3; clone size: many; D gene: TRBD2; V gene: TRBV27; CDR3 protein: CASSLSRGLAGTDTQYF; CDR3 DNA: TGTGCCAGCAGTTTATCCCGCGGACTAGCGGGCACAGATACGCAGTATTTT
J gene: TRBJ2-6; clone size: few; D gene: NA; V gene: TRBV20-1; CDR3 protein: CSATQRRAGANVLTF; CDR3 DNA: TGCAGTGCTACCCAGAGGAGGGCCGGGGCCAACGTCCTGACTTTC
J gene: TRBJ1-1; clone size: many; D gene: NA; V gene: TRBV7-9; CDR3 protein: CASSSQNNKGTEAFF; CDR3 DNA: TGTGCCAGCAGCTCCCAGAACAACAAAGGCACTGAAGCTTTCTTT
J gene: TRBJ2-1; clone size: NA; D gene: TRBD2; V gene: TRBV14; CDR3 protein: CASSQLQGLAGIGEQFF; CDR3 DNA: TGTGCCAGCAGCCAACTACAGGGACTAGCGGGAATAGGTGAGCAGTTCTTC
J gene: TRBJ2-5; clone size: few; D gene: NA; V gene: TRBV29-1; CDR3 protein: CSVVLAIPETQYF; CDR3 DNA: TGCAGCGTTGTGCTGGCTATTCCGGAGACCCAGTACTTC
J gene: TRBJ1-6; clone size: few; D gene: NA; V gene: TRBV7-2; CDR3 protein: CASSLGLTGLHF; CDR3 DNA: TGTGCCAGCAGCTTAGGCCTAACCGGCCTCCACTTT
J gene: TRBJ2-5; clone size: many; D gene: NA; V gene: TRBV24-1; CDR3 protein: CATSDPRTGRTQYF; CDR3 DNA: TGTGCCACCAGTGATCCCCGGACGGGCCGGACCCAGTACTTC
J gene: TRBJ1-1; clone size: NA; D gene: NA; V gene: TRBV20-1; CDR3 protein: CSARTEGDTEAFF; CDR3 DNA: TGCAGTGCTAGGACAGAGGGGGACACTGAAGCTTTCTTT
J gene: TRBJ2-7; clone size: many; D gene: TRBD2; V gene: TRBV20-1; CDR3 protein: CSASRLAGVEQYF; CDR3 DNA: TGCAGTGCTAGCCGCCTAGCGGGAGTCGAGCAGTACTTC
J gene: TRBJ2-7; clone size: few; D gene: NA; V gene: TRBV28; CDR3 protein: CANSSTSYEQYF; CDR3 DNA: TGTGCCAACAGTTCAACCAGCTACGAGCAGTACTTC
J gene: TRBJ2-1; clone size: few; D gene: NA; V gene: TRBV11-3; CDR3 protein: CASSLDLRLGYNEQFF; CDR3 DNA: TGTGCCAGCAGCTTAGATCTCAGACTCGGGTACAATGAGCAGTTCTTC
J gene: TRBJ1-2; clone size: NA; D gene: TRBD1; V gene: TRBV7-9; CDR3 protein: CASSWDSSNYGYTF; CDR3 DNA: TGTGCCAGCAGCTGGGACAGCTCAAACTATGGCTACACCTTC
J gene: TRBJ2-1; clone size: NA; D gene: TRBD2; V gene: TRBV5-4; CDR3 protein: CASSLETGTSFYNEQFF; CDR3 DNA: TGTGCCAGCAGCTTGGAGACCGGGACTAGTTTTTACAATGAGCAGTTCTTC
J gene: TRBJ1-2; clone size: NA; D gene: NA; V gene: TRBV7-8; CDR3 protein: CASSLGRGSGGYTF; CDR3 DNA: TGTGCCAGCAGCCTAGGGAGGGGGTCGGGTGGCTACACCTTC
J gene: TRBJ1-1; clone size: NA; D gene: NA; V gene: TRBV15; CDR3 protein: CATSRDSTPAAFF; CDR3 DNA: TGTGCCACCAGCAGAGATTCCACCCCGGCGGCTTTCTTT
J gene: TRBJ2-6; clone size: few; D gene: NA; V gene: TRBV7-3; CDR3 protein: CASSSGGANVLTF; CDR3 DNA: TGTGCCAGCAGCTCAGGGGGGGCCAACGTCCTGACTTTC
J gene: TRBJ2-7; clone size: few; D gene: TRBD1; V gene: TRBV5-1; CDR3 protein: CASSVQGVRNGEQYF; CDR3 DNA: TGCGCCAGCAGCGTCCAGGGGGTCCGCAATGGGGAGCAGTACTTC